This T cell receptor beta chain is drawn from a study of T cell responses to AZD1222 COVID-19 vaccine. General study findings and limits: Among the donors, most were white British and more were female, and clonal diversity was possibly underestimated. Without day 14 samples, only post-peak T cell repertoires were studied.

V lost 6 bases, J lost 4 bases, and 9 bases lay in between. Looked up from germline, CDR1 is MNHEY and CDR2 is SVGAGI. This CDR3 region has 12 residues. TCRdb keeps only in-frame clones here, not all; method: immunoSEQ multiplex PCR. The data show around 140,000 clones, 85% to 95% seen once. A note on this clone: The target antigen is unknown.

This TCR came from an adult who had recovered from COVID-19. This specimen was peripheral blood, taken after recovery from COVID-19. V gene TRBV6-5 combines with J gene TRBJ2-5, with D unresolved. CDR3 residues: CASSMETETQYF. In DNA, the CDR3 is TGTGCCAGCAGCATGGAGACAGAGACCCAGTACTTC.